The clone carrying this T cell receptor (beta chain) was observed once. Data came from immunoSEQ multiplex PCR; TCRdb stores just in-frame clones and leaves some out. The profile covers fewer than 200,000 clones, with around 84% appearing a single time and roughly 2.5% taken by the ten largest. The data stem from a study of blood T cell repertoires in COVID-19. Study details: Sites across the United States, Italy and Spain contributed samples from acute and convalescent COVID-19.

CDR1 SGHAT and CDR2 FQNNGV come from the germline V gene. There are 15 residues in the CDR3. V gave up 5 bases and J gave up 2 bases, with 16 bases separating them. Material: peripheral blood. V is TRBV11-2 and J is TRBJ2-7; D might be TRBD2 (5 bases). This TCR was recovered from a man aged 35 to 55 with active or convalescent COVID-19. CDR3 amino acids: CASSGGRYGTYEQYF. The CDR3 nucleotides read TGTGCCAGCAGCGGAGGCAGGTACGGCACCTACGAGCAGTACTTC.